These 24 T cell receptor beta chains share one sample of origin, sequenced in a study of cytomegalovirus exposure and HLA in healthy donors. The PCR had 60 Vbeta and 13 Jbeta primers. The protocol was immunoSEQ multiplex PCR, while the TCRdb copy is restricted to in-frame clones and leaves out a portion. This table holds about 150,000 clones, approximately 69% found once. The specimen was PBMCs. The receptors here all came from a man under 40 in good health and CMV-seronegative.

V and J are TRBV5-1 and TRBJ2-3; 14 bases fit TRBD2. The germline gives CDR1 SGHRS, CDR2 YFSETQ. This CDR3 region has 14 residues. V shed 7 bases and J 6 bases; nucleotides not matched to a gene: 4. CDR3 DNA sequence: TGCGCCAGCGCTGGGACTAGCGGGGGCGATACGCAGTATTTT. Protein: CASAGTSGGDTQYF.

CDR3 protein: CASSQAPGQGARKAEAFF. Written as DNA, the CDR3 is TGTGCCAGCAGCCAGGCTCCGGGACAGGGGGCGCGAAAAGCTGAAGCTTTCTTT. This chain joins TRBV4-2 and TRBJ1-1, with 12 bases identical to TRBD1. The CDR3 runs to 18 residues. Germline V lookup: CDR1 LGHNA, CDR2 YNFKEQ. V was clipped by 3 bases and J by 6 bases; unmatched bases: 14.

The chain has TRBV28 and TRBJ1-1; 9 nucleotides match TRBD1. The CDR3 loop spans 15 amino acids. V lost 5 bases to trimming and J lost 6 bases; unmatched junction nucleotides: 10. Germline-derived CDR1 and CDR2 are MDHEN and SYDVKM. CDR3: CASSTAGTGHAEAFF. In DNA, the CDR3 is TGTGCCAGCAGTACAGCCGGGACAGGGCATGCTGAAGCTTTCTTT.

The chain employs TRBV27 and TRBJ2-5, with D tentatively TRBD2 (6 bases). Per the germline V gene, CDR1 is MNHEY and CDR2 is SMNVEV (reference sequence). This CDR3 comprises 13 residues. The V end lost 5 bases, the J end lost 2 bases, and 9 bases lay between the germline ends. The DNA of the CDR3 is TGTGCCAGCAGTCCCGCGGGGCAAGAGACCCAGTACTTC. It yields the protein CASSPAGQETQYF.

The gene calls are TRBV7-9 and TRBJ2-2; 13 bases fit TRBD2. CDR3 size: 16 residues. The ends lost 4 bases at V and 6 bases at J; junction bases unmatched: 5. Germline V gene lookup returns CDR1 SEHNR and CDR2 FQNEAQ (reference sequence). The CDR3 loop reads CASSSGTSGVAGELFF. Here the CDR3 DNA reads TGTGCCAGCAGCTCCGGGACTAGCGGGGTCGCCGGGGAGCTGTTTTTT. The full variable domain, with the rest looked up from reference TRBV7-9 and TRBJ2-2, is DTGVSQNPRHKITKRGQNVTFRCDPISEHNRLYWYRQTLGQGPEFLTYFQNEAQLEKSRLLSDRFSAERPKGSFSTLEIQRTEQGDSAMYLCASSSGTSGVAGELFFGEGSRLTVL.

The chain is built from TRBV6-4 and TRBJ2-3; 7 nucleotides agree with TRBD2. This CDR3 is built from 15 residues. In germline, CDR1 is MRHNA, CDR2 SNTAGT. V was clipped by 6 bases and J by 1 base; unmatched bases: 7. The CDR3 sequence is CASSASRGGTDTQYF. DNA of the CDR3: TGTGCCAGCAGCGCCTCCCGGGGGGGCACAGATACGCAGTATTTT.

The chain links TRBV5-1 to TRBJ1-4, with unresolved D. Germline V CDR1 and CDR2: SGHRS, YFSETQ. Trimming took off 0 bases at V and 7 bases at J, with 7 bases between the two ends. This CDR3 is 13 amino acids long. CDR3 sequence reads: CASSLGAGEKLFF. The CDR3 DNA is TGCGCCAGCAGCTTGGGGGCGGGTGAAAAACTGTTTTTT.

The J gene is TRBJ2-1, the V gene TRBV19; TRBD2 aligns across 14 bases. Losses at the gene ends were 4 bases for V and 1 base for J; bases not matched to a gene: 6. Germline CDR1 and CDR2: LNHDA and SQIVND (reference sequence). The CDR3 has 18 residues. The CDR3 coding sequence is TGTGCCAGTAGTACCCGGACTAGCGGGGGGTTATCCTACAATGAGCAGTTCTTC. Translation: CASSTRTSGGLSYNEQFF.

This clone was detected only a few times. The J gene is TRBJ2-5, the V gene TRBV5-8, with TRBD1 matching over 9 bases. Trimming removed 4 bases from V and 4 bases from J; junction bases left unmatched: 8. Germline V gives CDR1 SGHTS, CDR2 YDEGEE. The CDR3 runs 15 residues. CDR3 DNA sequence: TGTGCCAGCAGCCGGGGGACAGGGAGTCTAGAGACCCAGTACTTC. It translates to CASSRGTGSLETQYF.

This clone was found a few times. This chain joins TRBV7-2 and TRBJ1-2; the D gene is possibly TRBD1 (5 bases). This CDR3 contains 13 residues. Trimming removed 1 base at V and 7 bases at J, with 10 bases between. CDR1 is SGHTA and CDR2 is FQGNSA in the germline V gene. The CDR3 protein is CASSLGREGGYTF. The CDR3 nucleotides read TGTGCCAGCAGCTTAGGCAGGGAGGGTGGCTACACCTTC.

V gene TRBV6-6 combines with J gene TRBJ2-1; 7 bases are shared with TRBD2. Germline values: CDR1 MNHNY, CDR2 SVGAGI (reference sequence). CDR3 size: 14 residues. Losses at the gene ends were 7 bases for V and 3 bases for J; bases not matched to a gene: 6. The chain's CDR3 is CASNSGGSYNEQFF. The CDR3 DNA sequence: TGTGCCAGCAACTCGGGGGGAAGCTACAATGAGCAGTTCTTC.

The CDR3 DNA sequence: TGTGCCAGCAGTGAACGAGCGGGGACCACAGATACGCAGTATTTT. It codes for CASSERAGTTDTQYF. The rearrangement uses TRBV6-1 and TRBJ2-3, with 7 bases that match TRBD2. Germline V CDR1 and CDR2: MNHNS, SASEGT. This CDR3 region has 15 residues. V trimming: 2 bases; J trimming: 2 bases; junction bases outside the gene matches: 4.

The chain employs TRBV27 and TRBJ1-2; perhaps TRBD1 as D (6 bases). The germline V gene encodes CDR1 MNHEY and CDR2 SMNVEV (reference sequence). CDR3 length equals 15 residues. The ends were cut back, 6 bases at V and 1 base at J, with 15 bases in the middle. CDR3 DNA sequence: TGTGCCAGCAGCCCACGGGCAGGGGTTAACTATGGCTACACCTTC. Protein sequence: CASSPRAGVNYGYTF.

This clone appeared a few times. The chain joins TRBV6-1 to TRBJ1-6; the D is unclear. Trimming removed 0 bases at V and 2 bases at J, with 5 bases between. CDR1 and CDR2 (germline): MNHNS, SASEGT. This CDR3 has 15 residues. CDR3 amino acids: CASSEAQAYNSPLHF. In nucleotides, the CDR3 is TGTGCCAGCAGTGAAGCCCAGGCCTATAATTCACCCCTCCACTTT.

V usage is TRBV7-3 and J usage is TRBJ1-5; D is ambiguous. V lost 6 bases and J lost 3, with 12 bases in between. Germline lookup yields CDR1 SGHTA and CDR2 FQGTGA. This CDR3 is built from 14 residues. CDR3 in DNA: TGTGCCAGCAGTCCTAAGTGCCCCAATCAGCCCCAGCATTTT. This gives the protein CASSPKCPNQPQHF.

The chain recombines TRBV5-6 with TRBJ2-5; TRBD1 matches at 10 bases. The CDR3 extends over 15 amino acids. V lost 3 bases, J lost 2 bases, and 4 bases stayed unmatched. Per the germline V gene, CDR1 is SGHDT and CDR2 is YYEEEE. Here the CDR3 reads CASSWGQGIQETQYF. DNA for the CDR3: TGTGCCAGCAGCTGGGGACAGGGGATTCAAGAGACCCAGTACTTC.

The gene calls are TRBV25-1 and TRBJ2-5, with a possible D match to TRBD2 (7 bases). The J call could be wrong; TRBJ2-7 is a better fit for the DNA end. Germline V lookup: CDR1 MGHDK, CDR2 SYGVNS. CDR3 length: 12 amino acids. CDR3 nucleotide sequence: TGTGCCAGCAGAGGGGGGGGTTACGAGCAGTACTTC. Translated: CASRGGGYEQYF.

The rearrangement uses TRBV5-1 and TRBJ2-7; 9 nucleotides match TRBD2. From germline, CDR1 is SGHRS and CDR2 YFSETQ. V lost 0 bases to trimming and J lost 6 bases; unmatched junction nucleotides: 10. The CDR3 consists of 16 residues. The CDR3 nucleotides are TGCGCCAGCAGCTTGGCCTCTGCGGGGGGGCGTAGCGAGCAGTACTTC. Translating it yields CASSLASAGGRSEQYF.

The CDR3 loop is CASSEVSGAGRKYF. The DNA of the CDR3 is TGTGCCAGCAGTGAGGTTAGCGGCGCCGGGAGAAAGTACTTC. The V gene is TRBV6-4, the J gene TRBJ2-7, with D possibly matching TRBD2 (6 bases). CDR3 size: 14 residues. Germline V gene lookup returns CDR1 MRHNA and CDR2 SNTAGT. Trimming stripped 3 bases from V and 11 bases from J, with 20 bases between.

In this sample, this clone turned up once. The chain has TRBV13 and TRBJ2-6, with D tentatively TRBD1 (6 bases). Trimming pared 5 bases from V and 2 bases from J, leaving 13 bases between. This CDR3 is built from 16 residues. Germline loops: CDR1 PRHDT, CDR2 FYEKMQ (reference sequence). The CDR3 spells CASSPTQGTGANVLTF. In nucleotides, the CDR3 is TGTGCCAGCAGCCCCACACAGGGAACTGGGGCCAACGTCCTGACTTTC.

In this sample, this clone turned up once. The chain uses TRBV15 and TRBJ1-1; 11 bases align to TRBD1. Losses at the gene ends were 6 bases for V and 3 bases for J; bases not matched to a gene: 6. The germline V gene has CDR1 LNHNV and CDR2 YYDKDF (reference sequence). The CDR3 runs 15 residues. The CDR3 DNA reads TGTGCCACCAGGGCTGGACAGGGGGCTTACACTGAAGCTTTCTTT. Residues: CATRAGQGAYTEAFF.

The rearrangement uses TRBV5-1 and TRBJ1-6, with 7 bases lining up with TRBD1. The CDR3 extends over 13 amino acids. CDR1 is SGHRS, CDR2 YFSETQ, per germline. The trim removed 2 bases at V and 9 bases at J, leaving 2 bases unmatched. This CDR3 is CASSFNRGSPLHF. The DNA for the CDR3 is TGCGCCAGCAGCTTTAACAGGGGTTCACCCCTCCACTTT.

The CDR3 loop reads CASSPLGQDNEQFF. The CDR3, as DNA: TGTGCCAGTAGTCCTCTCGGACAGGACAATGAGCAGTTCTTC. The rearrangement links TRBV19 to TRBJ2-1; 7 nucleotides match TRBD1. Germline V CDR1 and CDR2: LNHDA, SQIVND (reference sequence). The CDR3 has 14 residues. Trimming removed 5 bases from V and 5 bases from J; junction bases left unmatched: 6.

This clone occurred a few times. The chain has TRBV7-2 and TRBJ1-4; D gene unclear. Germline V gene sequence: CDR1 SGHTA, CDR2 FQGNSA. The CDR3 is 17 amino acids. With 2 bases removed from V and 3 bases from J, the gap between germline ends came to 16 bases. CDR3 protein: CASSLRPGAWANEKLFF. CDR3 in DNA: TGTGCCAGCAGCTTACGGCCAGGCGCGTGGGCTAATGAAAAACTGTTTTTT.